The 18 T cell receptor beta chains given below trace back to one sample, sequenced in a study of identical twins. TCRdb reanalysed the 5' RACE reads using MiXCR and keeps one entry per CDR3 protein. Of roughly 750,000 distinct CDR3 sequences in the sample, about 20% are singletons; the top ten hold 4% to 5.5%. The sample was also linked to a second study, of T cells expressing NK-cell markers.

Sample: PBMCs. The receptors stem from a woman aged 18-29 years in good health.

Here the CDR3 DNA reads TGTGCCACCAGCGTTGGCAGGGGGGCCTTTGGCTATGGCTACACCTTC. The encoded protein is CATSVGRGAFGYGYTF. This chain uses TRBV15 with TRBJ1-2; 7 bases match TRBD1. With 5 bases clipped from V and 4 bases from J, the junction kept 13 bases outside the gene matches. Germline V CDR1 and CDR2: LNHNV, YYDKDF (reference sequence). The length of the CDR3 is 16 residues.

This clonotype was detected once. This rearrangement joins TRBV19 to TRBJ1-5; possibly TRBD1 for D (5 bases). Germline lookup yields CDR1 LNHDA and CDR2 SQIVND (reference sequence). V was shortened by 9 bases and J by 2 bases, with 11 bases between the two germline ends. CDR3 size: 13 residues. The CDR3 here is CASGVGRNQPQHF. The CDR3 bases are TGTGCCAGCGGAGTGGGGCGCAATCAGCCCCAGCATTTT.

This clonotype was recorded a few times. This sequence joins TRBV9 and TRBJ2-3; D not resolved. V was clipped by 3 bases and J by 0 bases, with 11 bases between them. The CDR3 has 15 amino acids. Germline CDR1 and CDR2: SGDLS and YYNGEE. In DNA, the CDR3 is TGTGCCAGCAGCGCTAGGGCGATTAGCACAGATACGCAGTATTTT. The encoded protein is CASSARAISTDTQYF.

V is TRBV29-1 and J is TRBJ2-7; TRBD1 matches 8 bases. With 7 bases clipped from V and 7 bases from J, the junction kept 6 bases outside the gene matches. This CDR3 has 11 amino acids. Germline lookup yields CDR1 SQVTM and CDR2 ANQGSEA. CDR3 nucleotides: TGCAGCGCCCGGACAGGGAGGGAGCAGTACTTC. The encoded protein is CSARTGREQYF.

This clonotype was seen ten or more times. The chain is built from TRBV29-1 and TRBJ2-1; D gene ambiguous. The CDR3 contains 13 residues. Between the trimmed V and J ends, which lost 4 bases and 0 bases, there was a span of 7 bases. Per germline, CDR1 SQVTM and CDR2 ANQGSEA. CDR3 nucleotides: TGCAGCGTTGCCGCAAGCTCCTACAATGAGCAGTTCTTC. The encoded protein is CSVAASSYNEQFF.

This clonotype showed up just a few times. The rearrangement uses TRBV12-3 or TRBV12-4 and TRBJ2-7, with unresolved D. The V and J ends lost 3 bases and 6 bases respectively, with 15 bases between them. The CDR3 length is 14 residues. For the CDR3, the DNA is TGTGCCAGCAGTTTCCCCGGCAGGTCGGCCGAGCAGTACTTC. As protein: CASSFPGRSAEQYF.

The V and J genes are TRBV9 and TRBJ2-1, with D unclear. The V end was cut by 4 bases, the J end by 0 bases, with 17 bases between. The CDR3 consists of 17 residues. Germline V lookup: CDR1 SGDLS, CDR2 YYNGEE. CDR3 bases: TGTGCCAGCAGCCCGTGGCCCGCCAAGGACTCCTACAATGAGCAGTTCTTC. It yields the protein CASSPWPAKDSYNEQFF. Looking up the rest from reference TRBV9 and TRBJ2-1 gives the full variable domain: DSGVTQTPKHLITATGQRVTLRCSPRSGDLSVYWYQQSLDQGLQFLIQYYNGEERAKGNILERFSAQQFPDLHSELNLSSLELGDSALYFCASSPWPAKDSYNEQFFGPGTRLTVL.

This clonotype has at least ten counts. The V and J genes are TRBV20-1 and TRBJ1-2; no firm D call. With 3 bases removed from V and 0 bases from J, the gap between germline ends came to 5 bases. The CDR3 has 12 amino acids. Germline CDR1 is DFQATT and CDR2 is SNEGSKA (reference sequence). The CDR3 loop reads CSASKTNYGYTF. CDR3 in DNA: TGCAGTGCTAGTAAGACTAACTATGGCTACACCTTC.

This clonotype turned up a few times. V gene TRBV7-9 combines with J gene TRBJ1-2, with D maybe TRBD1 (5 bases). Germline lookup yields CDR1 SEHNR and CDR2 FQNEAQ (reference sequence). The CDR3 spans 12 residues. V was pared by 5 bases and J by 8 bases, with 12 bases between. The CDR3 DNA follows: TGTGCCAGCAGCGGTCGGGACGGAGGCTACACCTTC. Its protein product is CASSGRDGGYTF.

This clonotype appeared many times. The chain uses TRBV20-1 and TRBJ1-1; 7 nucleotides align to TRBD1. CDR1 and CDR2 from the germline V gene are DFQATT and SNEGSKA (reference sequence). The V and J ends lost 6 bases and 0 bases, in that order; junction bases with no gene match: 7. CDR3 length: 14 residues. This CDR3 reads CSASPTGMNTEAFF. Written as DNA, the CDR3 is TGCAGTGCGAGCCCGACAGGGATGAACACTGAAGCTTTCTTT.

The table lists this clonotype with a few counts. The rearrangement uses TRBV3-1 and TRBJ2-3; 15 bases map to TRBD2. The length of the CDR3 is 16 residues. With V trimmed by 4 bases and J by 5 bases, 4 bases remained unmatched. The germline CDR1 and CDR2 sequences are LGHDT and YNNKEL (reference sequence). As DNA, the CDR3 is TGTGCCAGCAGCCCCGGGACTAGCGGGAGGATAGATACGCAGTATTTT. Encoded protein: CASSPGTSGRIDTQYF.

The chain has TRBV30 and TRBJ2-3; perhaps D is TRBD1 or TRBD2 (5 bases each). The CDR3 contains 13 residues. The V end lost 0 bases, the J end lost 6 bases, and 10 bases lay between the germline ends. Germline loops: CDR1 GTSNPN, CDR2 SVGIG (reference sequence). The CDR3 loop reads CAWSVFGADTQYF. The CDR3 bases are TGTGCCTGGAGTGTATTCGGGGCGGATACGCAGTATTTT.

The V call is TRBV7-2, the J call TRBJ2-2; 13 nucleotides match TRBD2. V lost 4 bases and J lost 6; bases outside the gene matches: 2. Germline-derived CDR1 and CDR2 are SGHTA and FQGNSA. CDR3 length: 15 amino acids. CDR3 residues: CASSWTSGSAGELFF. The CDR3 DNA reads as TGTGCCAGCAGCTGGACTAGCGGGAGCGCCGGGGAGCTGTTTTTT.

This clonotype was found once. The chain employs TRBV6-5 and TRBJ2-7, with 7 bases that match TRBD2. Trimming at V came to 2 bases and at J to 6 bases, leaving 10 bases not matched to a gene. Looked up from germline, CDR1 is MNHEY and CDR2 is SVGAGI. The CDR3 is 15 amino acids. This chain's CDR3 is CASSYGQAGRSEQYF. The CDR3 DNA is TGTGCCAGCAGTTACGGCCAAGCGGGACGCAGCGAGCAGTACTTC.

The chain combines TRBV7-7 with TRBJ2-7; D may be TRBD2 (5 bases). V lost 0 bases and J lost 5, with 14 bases in between. The germline gives CDR1 SSHAT, CDR2 FNYEAQ (reference sequence). The CDR3 totals 15 residues. CDR3 nucleotide sequence: TGTGCCAGCAGCTTAGCGGTCGCCCCTAGCCACGAGCAGTACTTC. Residues: CASSLAVAPSHEQYF.

This clonotype turned up a few times. The rearrangement joins TRBV6-1 to TRBJ2-2, with 10 bases lining up with TRBD2. J gave up 4 bases and V 7 bases, and 6 bases lay outside the gene matches. CDR3 size: 15 residues. The germline V gene encodes CDR1 MNHNS and CDR2 SASEGT. CDR3 coding DNA: TGTGCCAGCACCGCCGGGACTAGCGCCACCGGGGAGCTGTTTTTT. This gives the protein CASTAGTSATGELFF.

This clonotype has a handful of counts. V usage is TRBV4-3 and J usage is TRBJ1-6; maybe TRBD1 (6 bases). The germline gives CDR1 LGHNA, CDR2 YSLEER. The CDR3 length is 16 residues. V shed 1 base and J shed 7 bases, with 14 bases lying between them. Written as DNA, the CDR3 is TGCGCCAGCAGCCAAGGTCCACAGGGTGGAAATTCACCCCTCCACTTT. This gives the protein CASSQGPQGGNSPLHF.

This clonotype was seen a handful of times. This rearrangement joins TRBV20-1 to TRBJ2-7; weak D call: TRBD1 (5 bases). Germline assignment: CDR1 DFQATT and CDR2 SNEGSKA (reference sequence). Trimming pared 1 base from V and 3 bases from J, leaving 13 bases between. The CDR3 loop spans 14 amino acids. The CDR3 sequence: CSARVGARVYEQYF. The CDR3 DNA reads TGCAGTGCTAGAGTTGGGGCGAGAGTCTACGAGCAGTACTTC.